These 19 T cell receptor beta chains came from one sample sequenced in a study of cytomegalovirus exposure and HLA in healthy donors (dated by TCRdb to the late 2010s). Library method: the immunoSEQ multiplex PCR assay. For the multiplex PCR, a mixture combining 60 forward primers for TCR Vbeta segments and 13 reverse primers for TCR Jbeta segments was used. TCRdb mirrors the immuneACCESS table, restricted to in-frame sequences. Some clones are absent from its copies; in checked studies, under half trace to an unresolved V gene, and the reason for the others is unknown. This sample's table lists more than 110,000 clones. The top ten hold less than 3% of the sample. The sample was PBMCs. The receptors originated from a man between 35 and 55 years old in good health and CMV-seronegative.

The V gene is TRBV19, the J gene TRBJ2-3; TRBD2 matches at 9 bases. J gave up 1 base and V 4 bases, and 6 bases lay outside the gene matches. The CDR3 loop spans 16 amino acids. CDR1 is LNHDA and CDR2 is SQIVND in the germline V gene (reference sequence). The CDR3 sequence is CASSRAPSGGTDTQYF. CDR3 DNA: TGTGCCAGTAGTAGGGCTCCTAGCGGGGGCACAGATACGCAGTATTTT. Full variable domain (missing parts from reference TRBV19 and TRBJ2-3): DGGITQSPKYLFRKEGQNVTLSCEQNLNHDAMYWYRQDPGQGLRLIYYSQIVNDFQKGDIAEGYSVSREKKESFPLTVTSAQKNPTAFYLCASSRAPSGGTDTQYFGPGTRLTVL.

This chain uses TRBV11-3 with TRBJ2-3; tentative D call: TRBD1 (5 bases). This CDR3 is built from 17 residues. V was clipped by 4 bases and J by 2 bases, with 19 bases between them. CDR1 and CDR2 from the germline V gene are SGHNT and YENEEA. The CDR3 region is CASSSLKAGWHTDTQYF. In DNA, the CDR3 is TGTGCCAGCAGCTCCCTAAAGGCAGGGTGGCACACAGATACGCAGTATTTT.

The CDR3 here is CASNPTGPTPGLYGYTF. The CDR3 nucleotides are TGTGCCAGCAACCCGACAGGTCCTACTCCAGGGCTTTATGGCTACACCTTC. The chain is built from TRBV7-2 and TRBJ1-2, with D possibly TRBD1 on 6 matching bases. The V and J ends lost 7 bases and 5 bases respectively, with 26 bases between them. The CDR3 runs to 17 residues. The germline CDR1 and CDR2 sequences are SGHTA and FQGNSA.

CDR3 in amino acids: CASRASGETQYF. DNA of the CDR3: TGTGCCAGCAGGGCATCAGGGGAGACCCAGTACTTC. V is TRBV7-2 and J is TRBJ2-5; a weak D match, TRBD1 (5 bases). V was cut by 6 bases and J by 5 bases, with 10 bases left in between. CDR3 length: 12 residues. Germline CDR1 reads SGHTA; CDR2 reads FQGNSA.

The chain employs TRBV2 and TRBJ2-1; D perhaps matches TRBD2 (5 bases). CDR1 is SNHLY, CDR2 FYNNEI, per germline. V lost 5 bases and J lost 0, with 11 bases in between. The CDR3 extends over 15 amino acids. CDR3 sequence: CASSPSGNSYNEQFF. The DNA for the CDR3 is TGTGCCAGCAGTCCAAGCGGAAACTCCTACAATGAGCAGTTCTTC.

The CDR3 is CASSLATSGGYTF. The CDR3 region has the DNA TGTGCCAGCAGCTTAGCTACATCGGGGGGCTACACCTTC. The chain recombines TRBV7-2 with TRBJ1-2, with D unclear. The germline gives CDR1 SGHTA, CDR2 FQGNSA. V lost 0 bases to trimming and J lost 8 bases, with 10 bases between them. This CDR3 is built from 13 residues.

The rearrangement uses TRBV6-5 and TRBJ2-5; 11 bases align to TRBD1. Germline values: CDR1 MNHEY, CDR2 SVGAGI. The V segment lost 6 bases and the J segment 5 bases; nucleotides outside the gene matches: 8. The CDR3 has 15 residues. CDR3 protein: CASRPGQGALETQYF. Written as DNA, the CDR3 is TGTGCCAGCAGACCTGGACAGGGGGCATTGGAGACCCAGTACTTC.

The chain is built from TRBV18 and TRBJ1-2, with D maybe TRBD1 (6 bases). Germline-derived CDR1 and CDR2 are KGHSH and LQKENI. V lost 2 bases and J 7 bases, leaving 11 bases between the germline ends. This CDR3 region has 13 residues. This CDR3 reads CASSPVSGAGYTF. The DNA for the CDR3 is TGTGCCAGCTCACCAGTTTCAGGGGCTGGCTACACCTTC.

This chain joins TRBV15 and TRBJ2-1, with D possibly being TRBD1 (6 bases). The V end was cut by 2 bases, the J end by 6 bases, with 17 bases between. The CDR3 consists of 16 residues. CDR1 and CDR2 from the germline V gene are LNHNV and YYDKDF (reference sequence). The CDR3 DNA reads TGTGCCACCAGCAGACAAACAGGGTTTCGAGGCAATGAGCAGTTCTTC. Translating it yields CATSRQTGFRGNEQFF.

Here the CDR3 reads CASSFGTYNEQFF. The CDR3 DNA follows: TGTGCCAGCAGCTTCGGGACTTATAATGAGCAGTTCTTC. This chain uses TRBV9 with TRBJ2-1; D is perhaps TRBD2 (6 bases). The germline gives CDR1 SGDLS, CDR2 YYNGEE. The germline V and J ends were trimmed by 4 bases and 7 bases, with 12 bases remaining between them. CDR3 size: 13 residues.

The chain is built from TRBV2 and TRBJ1-1, with TRBD1 as a possible D gene (6 bases). With 6 bases removed from V and 4 bases from J, the gap between germline ends came to 18 bases. CDR3 length equals 15 residues. The germline V gene encodes CDR1 SNHLY and CDR2 FYNNEI. CDR3 sequence reads: CASSQHRQGSTEAFF. Written as DNA, the CDR3 is TGTGCCAGCAGCCAACATCGGCAGGGGAGCACTGAAGCTTTCTTT.

J is TRBJ1-1 and V is TRBV7-2; 9 bases fit TRBD1. Trimming took 3 bases from V and 5 from J; bases not matched to a gene: 7. The CDR3 sequence is 15 residues long. In germline, CDR1 is SGHTA, CDR2 FQGNSA. CDR3 loop: CASSLDRGSTTEAFF. The CDR3 DNA is TGTGCCAGCAGCTTGGACAGGGGATCGACGACTGAAGCTTTCTTT.

V and J are TRBV6-5 and TRBJ2-1, with a weak D call TRBD1 (6 bases). The germline CDR1 and CDR2 sequences are MNHEY and SVGAGI. This CDR3 is built from 11 residues. Trimming pared 6 bases from V and 12 bases from J, leaving 12 bases between. CDR3 region: CASSTTGRQFF. The CDR3 DNA sequence: TGTGCCAGCAGCACAACAGGGCGGCAGTTCTTC.

The V gene is TRBV11-2, the J gene TRBJ2-3; weak D call: TRBD1 (5 bases). Germline loops: CDR1 SGHAT, CDR2 FQNNGV. The CDR3 covers 14 residues. V lost 4 bases, J lost 2 bases, and 10 bases lay in between. DNA of the CDR3: TGTGCCAGCAGCTCGGACATCCCCACAGATACGCAGTATTTT. As protein: CASSSDIPTDTQYF.

This chain uses TRBV6-1 with TRBJ1-1; D may be TRBD1 (6 bases). The CDR3 consists of 15 residues. Germline lookup yields CDR1 MNHNS and CDR2 SASEGT. The V end was cut by 8 bases, the J end by 1 base, with 17 bases between. The DNA of the CDR3 is TGTGCCAGCGGCAGTGAATGGGGACAGAACACTGAAGCTTTCTTT. Translation gives CASGSEWGQNTEAFF.

The chain joins TRBV6-1 to TRBJ1-2; TRBD1 is a possible D gene (5 bases). V lost 6 bases to trimming and J lost 3 bases, with 11 bases between them. This CDR3 is built from 13 residues. Germline CDR1 reads MNHNS; CDR2 reads SASEGT. CDR3 protein: CASSQGLYYGYTF. The CDR3 DNA sequence: TGTGCCAGCAGCCAGGGACTATACTATGGCTACACCTTC.

The V gene is TRBV5-1, the J gene TRBJ1-2, with TRBD1 matching 8 bases. The trim removed 4 bases at V and 5 bases at J, leaving 13 bases unmatched. The V gene's germline CDR1 is SGHRS and CDR2 YFSETQ. This CDR3 has 16 amino acids. This CDR3 is CASSPSSNRGAYGYTF. CDR3 nucleotides: TGCGCCAGCAGCCCTAGCTCCAACAGGGGGGCTTATGGCTACACCTTC.

The J gene is TRBJ2-7, the V gene TRBV25-1, with 9 nucleotides matching TRBD1. V lost 3 bases and J lost 6; bases outside the gene matches: 12. The CDR3 sequence is 16 residues long. Per the germline V gene, CDR1 is MGHDK and CDR2 is SYGVNS. The DNA of the CDR3 is TGTGCCAGCAGTGATTTTTTGGGACAGGGAGGTCGCGAGCAGTACTTC. Protein product: CASSDFLGQGGREQYF.

This chain links TRBV7-9 with TRBJ2-1; no reliable D call. The CDR3 contains 17 residues. Germline CDR1 is SEHNR and CDR2 is FQNEAQ (reference sequence). Trimming removed 1 base from V and 0 bases from J, with 13 bases in between. The CDR3 loop reads CASSLVHFNSSYNEQFF. The CDR3, as DNA: TGTGCCAGCAGCTTAGTCCACTTCAATAGCTCCTACAATGAGCAGTTCTTC.